The 31 T cell receptor beta chains reported below all come from one sample, sequenced in a study of CD8 T cells in ankylosing spondylitis. TCRdb re-analysed the 5' RACE reads in MiXCR, keeping a single row per CDR3 protein. The sample has tens of thousands of distinct CDR3 sequences, approximately 7.9% seen once; the top ten hold almost 30%. Specimen: blood. All receptors come from a male donor with ankylosing spondylitis or in good health (not recorded which).

In its sample, this clonotype was seen many times. The chain combines TRBV28 with TRBJ2-3; D not resolved. Germline V gene data show CDR1 as MDHEN and CDR2 as SYDVKM. The CDR3 loop spans 12 amino acids. V shed 8 bases and J shed 5 bases, with 11 bases lying between them. This CDR3 reads CASSVGGDTQYF. The DNA for the CDR3 is TGTGCCAGCTCAGTTGGTGGAGATACGCAGTATTTT.

This clonotype showed up many times. This chain links TRBV20-1 with TRBJ1-1; no clear D. Germline lookup yields CDR1 DFQATT and CDR2 SNEGSKA (reference sequence). Trimming pared 0 bases from V and 6 bases from J, leaving 17 bases between. The CDR3 runs to 15 residues. The CDR3 loop is CSARDGGGVWAEAFF. CDR3 in DNA: TGCAGTGCTAGAGACGGTGGAGGAGTATGGGCTGAAGCTTTCTTT.

The rearrangement joins TRBV7-2 to TRBJ2-5; possibly TRBD1 for D (5 bases). Germline CDR1 and CDR2: SGHTA and FQGNSA. There are 12 residues in the CDR3. V shed 5 bases and J shed 8 bases, with 12 bases lying between them. CDR3 nucleotides: TGTGCCAGCAGCCCTCAGGGTGCTACCCAGTACTTC. Its protein is CASSPQGATQYF.

This clonotype was seen many times. This chain joins TRBV7-2 and TRBJ2-3; a weak D match, TRBD1 (6 bases). This CDR3 has 14 residues. Between the trimmed V and J ends, which lost 3 bases and 8 bases, there was a span of 15 bases. CDR1 and CDR2 (germline): SGHTA, FQGNSA. This CDR3 reads CASSLAGLRGTQYF. The CDR3 nucleotides read TGTGCCAGCAGCTTGGCAGGGCTCAGGGGTACGCAGTATTTT. Using reference TRBV7-2 and TRBJ2-3 for the parts outside the CDR3, the full variable domain is GAGVSQSPSNKVTEKGKDVELRCDPISGHTALYWYRQSLGQGLEFLIYFQGNSAPDKSGLPSDRFSAERTGGSVSTLTIQRTQQEDSAVYLCASSLAGLRGTQYFGPGTRLTVL.

The chain uses TRBV20-1 and TRBJ2-7, with D uncertain. In germline, CDR1 is DFQATT, CDR2 SNEGSKA (reference sequence). This CDR3 is 14 amino acids long. Trimming pared 1 base from V and 2 bases from J, leaving 12 bases between. The CDR3 coding sequence is TGCAGTGCTAGAGGAACCACGAGGCCCTACGAGCAGTACTTC. Encoded protein: CSARGTTRPYEQYF.

This clonotype has ten or more counts. The V and J genes are TRBV21-1 and TRBJ2-1; TRBD1 was called by the table and not checked on the DNA. TRBV21-1 is a pseudogene locus. This CDR3 spans 11 amino acids. The CDR3 spells CASREEGGRFF. In DNA form, the CDR3 reads TGTGCCAGCAGGGAGGAAGGGGGGCGCTTCTTC.

The sample holds many counts of this clonotype. The V call is TRBV27, the J call TRBJ2-2, with unresolved D. In germline, CDR1 is MNHEY, CDR2 SMNVEV (reference sequence). V gave up 3 bases and J gave up 4 bases, with 3 bases separating them. This CDR3 spans 12 amino acids. The CDR3 coding sequence is TGTGCCAGCAGTTTCACCACCGGGGAGCTGTTTTTT. This encodes CASSFTTGELFF.

This clonotype was observed a handful of times. The chain couples TRBV29-1 to TRBJ1-1, with 8 bases identical to TRBD1. Looked up from germline, CDR1 is SQVTM and CDR2 is ANQGSEA. The ends lost 6 bases at V and 9 bases at J; junction bases unmatched: 15. This CDR3 comprises 14 residues. The CDR3 bases are TGCAGCGTGGGCCTGGGGCAGGGGGCGATTAAAGCTTTCTTT. Translating it yields CSVGLGQGAIKAFF.

J is TRBJ1-5 and V is TRBV28; 7 positions match TRBD1. After removal of 3 bases from V and 7 bases from J, the junction contained 9 bases not matched to a gene. Germline lookup yields CDR1 MDHEN and CDR2 SYDVKM. The length of the CDR3 is 15 residues. The CDR3 here is CASSFYGTGVQPQHF. The CDR3 bases are TGTGCCAGCAGTTTTTATGGAACAGGGGTCCAGCCCCAGCATTTT.

In its sample, this clonotype was seen a few times. As DNA, the CDR3 is TGCAGTGCTAGGACGGGAGGGACCGGGGAGCTGTTTTTT. This translates into CSARTGGTGELFF. The rearrangement joins TRBV20-1 to TRBJ2-2; TRBD2 aligns across 8 bases. The CDR3 covers 13 residues. V lost 3 bases to trimming and J lost 5 bases; unmatched junction nucleotides: 2. Looked up from germline, CDR1 is DFQATT and CDR2 is SNEGSKA (reference sequence).

This clonotype has at least ten counts. This chain joins TRBV12-3 or TRBV12-4 and TRBJ1-2; perhaps TRBD1 as D (6 bases). The length of the CDR3 is 15 residues. V was pared by 5 bases and J by 1 base, with 14 bases between. The CDR3 loop is CASSTMTGLNYGYTF. The CDR3 DNA reads TGTGCCAGCAGTACGATGACAGGTCTTAACTATGGCTACACCTTC.

This clonotype was seen many times. The rearrangement joins TRBV3-1 to TRBJ2-2; the D gene is possibly TRBD1 (6 bases). Germline CDR1 and CDR2: LGHDT and YNNKEL (reference sequence). The CDR3 is made up of 16 amino acids. V was clipped by 3 bases and J by 2 bases, with 13 bases between them. CDR3 bases: TGTGCCAGCAGCCAGACCGGGACACTTAACACCGGGGAGCTGTTTTTT. It is translated as CASSQTGTLNTGELFF.

This clonotype occurred a few times. V gene TRBV28 combines with J gene TRBJ2-5, with D possibly called TRBD1 or TRBD2 (6 bases each). Trimming took 5 bases from V and 4 from J, leaving 17 bases between them. Looked up from germline, CDR1 is MDHEN and CDR2 is SYDVKM. The CDR3 has 15 amino acids. The CDR3 DNA is TGTGCCAGCAGTCAACTACTCGGAGGGGGAGAGACCCAGTACTTC. Translation: CASSQLLGGGETQYF.

V and J are TRBV7-2 and TRBJ2-1; 9 bases are a match to TRBD2. Germline trimming cut 3 bases from V and 3 bases from J; bases unmatched to any gene: 9. Germline assignment: CDR1 SGHTA and CDR2 FQGNSA. This CDR3 has 17 amino acids. CDR3 in amino acids: CASSFSGGRNLYNEQFF. The CDR3 DNA reads TGTGCCAGCAGCTTTAGCGGGGGCCGAAATCTCTACAATGAGCAGTTCTTC.

This clonotype was seen ten or more times. One end of the junction varies from germline; a read error may be responsible. The chain joins TRBV3-1 to TRBJ2-4; D not resolved. Germline values: CDR1 LGHDT, CDR2 YNNKEL (reference sequence). The CDR3 has 18 amino acids. CDR3 in amino acids: CASSEDPWVRLAKNIQYF. In nucleotides, the CDR3 is TGTGCCAGCAGCGAAGACCCCTGGGTCAGACTAGCCAAAAACATTCAGTACTTC.

The rearrangement joins TRBV6-2 or TRBV6-3 to TRBJ1-5; tentatively, D is TRBD1 (6 bases). V lost 6 bases, J lost 7 bases, and 16 bases lay in between. Germline CDR1 MNHEY, CDR2 SVGEGT. The CDR3 is made up of 14 amino acids. The CDR3 here is CASRSWGAQQPQHF. The CDR3, as DNA: TGTGCCAGCAGATCCTGGGGGGCTCAACAGCCCCAGCATTTT.

This clonotype was observed a handful of times. This sequence joins TRBV28 and TRBJ2-1, with 8 nucleotides matching TRBD1. J was trimmed by 6 bases and V by 3 bases; bases with no gene match: 7. This CDR3 has 15 amino acids. CDR1 is MDHEN and CDR2 is SYDVKM in the germline V gene. CDR3 sequence (DNA): TGTGCCAGCAGTTTTGACAGGGGCCCTACCAATGAGCAGTTCTTC. Its translation: CASSFDRGPTNEQFF.

The rearrangement uses TRBV4-1 and TRBJ1-5; no clear D gene. Per germline, CDR1 MGHRA and CDR2 YSYEKL. The CDR3 loop spans 15 amino acids. Trimming took off 1 base at V and 5 bases at J, with 12 bases between the two ends. The CDR3 DNA sequence: TGCGCCAGCAGCCAAGTCTTGGCAAAGGATCAGCCCCAGCATTTT. It is translated as CASSQVLAKDQPQHF.

This clonotype was observed a handful of times. The chain employs TRBV12-3 or TRBV12-4 and TRBJ2-3; 7 bases match TRBD2. The CDR3 contains 14 residues. J lost 4 bases, V lost 3 bases, and 4 bases had no gene match. The CDR3 region is CASSLVGGPDTQYF. CDR3 nucleotide sequence: TGTGCCAGCAGTTTGGTGGGAGGGCCAGATACGCAGTATTTT.

This clonotype was seen ten or more times. The rearrangement joins TRBV20-1 to TRBJ2-1, with 9 bases matching TRBD2. The germline V gene encodes CDR1 DFQATT and CDR2 SNEGSKA (reference sequence). The V and J ends lost 3 bases and 8 bases, in that order; junction bases with no gene match: 17. This CDR3 contains 17 residues. The CDR3 here is CSARPSRAGGPSDEQFF. CDR3 nucleotide sequence: TGCAGTGCTAGGCCCTCCCGGGCGGGAGGGCCTTCTGATGAGCAGTTCTTC.

This chain connects TRBV2 to TRBJ2-4, with TRBD1 matching 8 bases. The germline V gene has CDR1 SNHLY and CDR2 FYNNEI. After removal of 5 bases from V and 7 bases from J, the junction contained 7 bases not matched to a gene. The CDR3 totals 14 residues. CDR3 loop: CASSQRQGMNIQYF. In DNA form, the CDR3 reads TGTGCCAGCAGTCAAAGACAGGGGATGAACATTCAGTACTTC.

The rearrangement links TRBV7-3 to TRBJ2-1; D is unresolved. There are 13 residues in the CDR3. V was trimmed by 5 bases and J by 8 bases, leaving 13 bases between them. From germline, CDR1 is SGHTA and CDR2 FQGTGA. The CDR3 reads CASSPLRIDEQFF. The DNA for the CDR3 is TGTGCCAGCAGCCCGCTAAGGATCGATGAGCAGTTCTTC.

This clonotype came up many times. This chain joins TRBV6-6 and TRBJ2-3; 8 bases align to TRBD2. V shed 5 bases and J 6 bases; nucleotides not matched to a gene: 13. The germline CDR1 and CDR2 sequences are MNHNY and SVGAGI (reference sequence). This CDR3 has 16 residues. Here the CDR3 reads CASSAVFAGGMDTQYF. CDR3 bases: TGTGCCAGCAGTGCCGTTTTCGCGGGAGGAATGGATACGCAGTATTTT.

This clonotype was seen only a few times. This chain links TRBV7-2 with TRBJ1-4, with 11 bases that match TRBD1. The J segment lost 6 bases and the V segment lost 0 bases, leaving 0 bases of the junction unmatched. The CDR3 consists of 15 residues. The germline gives CDR1 SGHTA, CDR2 FQGNSA. CDR3 loop: CASSLAGQGDEKLFF. The CDR3, as DNA: TGTGCCAGCAGCTTAGCGGGACAGGGGGATGAAAAACTGTTTTTT.

This clonotype was found many times. The CDR3 DNA reads as TGTGCCAGCAGCGTAGGAACAGATACGCAGTATTTT. It codes for CASSVGTDTQYF. This chain links TRBV9 with TRBJ2-3; D gene uncertain. V was cut by 0 bases and J by 3 bases, with 2 bases left in between. This CDR3 is 12 amino acids long. In germline, CDR1 is SGDLS, CDR2 YYNGEE.

This clonotype was counted ten times or more. V usage is TRBV7-3 and J usage is TRBJ2-3, with 9 bases identical to TRBD2. The CDR3 runs 16 residues. Germline V gives CDR1 SGHTA, CDR2 FQGTGA. The V and J ends lost 5 bases and 3 bases, in that order; junction bases with no gene match: 9. CDR3 in amino acids: CASSPLAGLPTDTQYF. CDR3 DNA sequence: TGTGCCAGCAGCCCCCTAGCGGGGCTGCCGACAGATACGCAGTATTTT.

CDR3 loop: CASSPGGAGTEAFF. DNA for the CDR3: TGCGCCAGCAGCCCGGGGGGGGCGGGCACTGAAGCTTTCTTT. This rearrangement joins TRBV4-1 to TRBJ1-1, with a possible D match to TRBD1 (6 bases). The CDR3 extends over 14 amino acids. The V gene's germline CDR1 is MGHRA and CDR2 YSYEKL. V lost 4 bases and J 4 bases, leaving 13 bases between the germline ends.

This clonotype was seen ten or more times. The chain is built from TRBV9 and TRBJ2-3, with 7 positions matching TRBD1. Per the germline V gene, CDR1 is SGDLS and CDR2 is YYNGEE. Unmatched junction bases numbered 9, after V lost 6 bases and J lost 2 bases. The CDR3 is 15 amino acids. The CDR3 bases are TGTGCCAGCACGATTGGGACAGCTTCCACAGATACGCAGTATTTT. Its protein is CASTIGTASTDTQYF.

In this sample, this clonotype turned up a few times. The rearrangement links TRBV20-1 to TRBJ2-1; TRBD2 matches at 8 bases. Per the germline V gene, CDR1 is DFQATT and CDR2 is SNEGSKA (reference sequence). J was trimmed by 4 bases and V by 6 bases; bases with no gene match: 20. The CDR3 consists of 18 residues. CDR3 region: CSALRGAGDIEKYNEQFF. In DNA, the CDR3 is TGCAGTGCCCTCCGGGGAGCGGGAGATATAGAGAAATACAATGAGCAGTTCTTC.

V usage is TRBV7-3 and J usage is TRBJ2-3; D gene ambiguous. The germline gives CDR1 SGHTA, CDR2 FQGTGA. V gave up 1 base and J gave up 0 bases, with 8 bases separating them. CDR3 length equals 15 residues. The CDR3 sequence is CASSLNAGSTDTQYF. The CDR3 DNA sequence: TGTGCCAGCAGCTTAAATGCAGGAAGCACAGATACGCAGTATTTT.

This clonotype was seen a few times. V is TRBV5-1 and J is TRBJ2-2; TRBD1 might be the D (5 bases). V was cut by 3 bases and J by 6 bases, with 15 bases left in between. CDR1 SGHRS and CDR2 YFSETQ come from the germline V gene. The CDR3 length is 15 residues. This CDR3 reads CASSSNRPGSGELFF. The CDR3 coding sequence is TGCGCCAGCAGCTCAAACAGGCCCGGGTCCGGGGAGCTGTTTTTT.